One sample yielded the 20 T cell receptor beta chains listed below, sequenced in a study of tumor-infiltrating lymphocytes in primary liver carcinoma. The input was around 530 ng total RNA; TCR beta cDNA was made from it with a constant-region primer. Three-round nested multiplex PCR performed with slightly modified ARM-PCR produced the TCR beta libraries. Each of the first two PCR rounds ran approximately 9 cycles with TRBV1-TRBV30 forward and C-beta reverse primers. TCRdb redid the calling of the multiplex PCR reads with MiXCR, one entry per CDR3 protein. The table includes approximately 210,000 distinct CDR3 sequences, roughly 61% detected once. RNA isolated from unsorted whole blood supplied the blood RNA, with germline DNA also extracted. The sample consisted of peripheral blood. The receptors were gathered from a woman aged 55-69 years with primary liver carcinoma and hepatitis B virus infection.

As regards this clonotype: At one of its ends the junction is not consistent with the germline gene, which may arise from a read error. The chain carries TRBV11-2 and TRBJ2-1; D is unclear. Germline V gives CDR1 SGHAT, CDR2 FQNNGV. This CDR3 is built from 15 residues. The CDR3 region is CASSLGKTAYNEQSF. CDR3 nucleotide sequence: TGTGCCAGCAGCTTAGGAAAAACTGCCTACAATGAGCAGTCCTTC. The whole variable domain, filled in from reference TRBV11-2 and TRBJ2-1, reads EAGVAQSPRYKIIEKRQSVAFWCNPISGHATLYWYQQILGQGPKLLIQFQNNGVVDDSQLPKDRFSAERLKGVDSTLKIQPAKLEDSAVYLCASSLGKTAYNEQSFGPGTRLTVL.

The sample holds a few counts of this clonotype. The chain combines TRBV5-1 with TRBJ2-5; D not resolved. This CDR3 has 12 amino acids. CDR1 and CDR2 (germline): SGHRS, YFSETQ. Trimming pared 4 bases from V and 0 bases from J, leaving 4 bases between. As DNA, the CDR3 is TGCGCCAGCAGCCAACACCAAGAGACCCAGTACTTC. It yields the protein CASSQHQETQYF.

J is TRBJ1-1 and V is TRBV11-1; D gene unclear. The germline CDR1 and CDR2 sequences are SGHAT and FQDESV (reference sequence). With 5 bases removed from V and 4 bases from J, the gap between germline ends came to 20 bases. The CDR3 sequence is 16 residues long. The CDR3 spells CASSLDLFSGSTEAFF. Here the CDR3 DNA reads TGTGCCAGCAGCCTTGACCTCTTCTCGGGAAGCACTGAAGCTTTCTTT.

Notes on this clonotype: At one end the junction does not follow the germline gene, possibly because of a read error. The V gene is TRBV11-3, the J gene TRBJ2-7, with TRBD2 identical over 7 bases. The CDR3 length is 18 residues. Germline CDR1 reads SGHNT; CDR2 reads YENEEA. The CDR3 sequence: CASILERTGGHSSYEQYF. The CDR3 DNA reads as TGTGCCAGCATCTTAGAGAGGACGGGAGGCCACAGCTCCTATGAGCAGTACTTC.

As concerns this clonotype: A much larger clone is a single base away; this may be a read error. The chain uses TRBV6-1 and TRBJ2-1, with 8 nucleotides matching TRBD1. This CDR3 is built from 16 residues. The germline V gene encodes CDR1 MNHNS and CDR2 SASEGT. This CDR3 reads CASRTTLGTGYNERFF. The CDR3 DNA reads TGTGCCAGCAGAACGACGCTCGGGACAGGATACAATGAGCGGTTCTTC.

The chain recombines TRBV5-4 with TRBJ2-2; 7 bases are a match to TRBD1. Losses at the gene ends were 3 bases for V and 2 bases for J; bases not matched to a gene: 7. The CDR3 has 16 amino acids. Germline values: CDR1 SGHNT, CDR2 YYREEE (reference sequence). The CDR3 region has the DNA TGTGCCAGCAGCTCTAGGACAGGAAGAAACACCGGGGAGCTGTTTTTT. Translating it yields CASSSRTGRNTGELFF.

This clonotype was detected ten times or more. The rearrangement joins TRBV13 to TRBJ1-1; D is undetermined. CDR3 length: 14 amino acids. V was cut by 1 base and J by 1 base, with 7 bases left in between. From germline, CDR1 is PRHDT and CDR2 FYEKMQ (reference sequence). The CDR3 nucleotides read TGTGCCAGCAGCTTAGTGGTCCGGAACACTGAAGCTTTCTTT. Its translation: CASSLVVRNTEAFF.

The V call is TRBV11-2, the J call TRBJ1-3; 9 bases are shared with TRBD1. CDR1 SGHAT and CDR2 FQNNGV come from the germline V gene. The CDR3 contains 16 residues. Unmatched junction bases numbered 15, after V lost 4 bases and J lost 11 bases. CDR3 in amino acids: CASSSHRGPTGTSIYF. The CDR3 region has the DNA TGTGCCAGCAGCTCCCACAGGGGGCCGACAGGAACCTCCATATATTTT.

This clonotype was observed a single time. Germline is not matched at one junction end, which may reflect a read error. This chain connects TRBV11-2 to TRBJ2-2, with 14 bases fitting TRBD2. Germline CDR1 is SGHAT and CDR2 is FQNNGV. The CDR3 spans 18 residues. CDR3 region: CASSSRLAGGPGAVELFF. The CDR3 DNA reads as TGTGCCAGCAGCAGCAGACTAGCGGGAGGGCCGGGGGCCGTGGAGTTGTTTTTT.

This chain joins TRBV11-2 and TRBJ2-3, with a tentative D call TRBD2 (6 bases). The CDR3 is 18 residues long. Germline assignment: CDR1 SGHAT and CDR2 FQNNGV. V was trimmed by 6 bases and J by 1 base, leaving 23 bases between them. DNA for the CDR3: TGTGCCAGCAGTTTTGGGTCGTGGGTAGCGGAGTGCACAGATACGCAGTATTTT. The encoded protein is CASSFGSWVAECTDTQYF.

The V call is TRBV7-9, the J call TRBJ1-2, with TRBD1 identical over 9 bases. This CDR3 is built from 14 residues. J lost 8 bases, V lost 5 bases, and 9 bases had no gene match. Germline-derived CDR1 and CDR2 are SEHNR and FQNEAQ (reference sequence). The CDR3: CASSREGQGSGYTF. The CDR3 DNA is TGTGCCAGCAGCAGAGAGGGACAGGGCAGCGGCTACACCTTC.

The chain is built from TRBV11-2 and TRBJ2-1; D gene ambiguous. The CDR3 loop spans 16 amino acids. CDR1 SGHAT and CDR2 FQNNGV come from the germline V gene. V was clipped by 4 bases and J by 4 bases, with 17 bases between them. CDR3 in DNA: TGTGCCAGCAGCTCAGCGTCTTCGGCATCGTACAATGAGCAGTTCTTC. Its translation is CASSSASSASYNEQFF.

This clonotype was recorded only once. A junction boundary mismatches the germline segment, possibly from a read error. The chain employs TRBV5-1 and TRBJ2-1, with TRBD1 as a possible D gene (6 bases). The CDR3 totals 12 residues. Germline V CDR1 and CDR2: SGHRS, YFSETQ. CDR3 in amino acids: CACSYTGNEQFF. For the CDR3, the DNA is TGCGCCTGCAGCTACACAGGGAATGAGCAGTTCTTC.

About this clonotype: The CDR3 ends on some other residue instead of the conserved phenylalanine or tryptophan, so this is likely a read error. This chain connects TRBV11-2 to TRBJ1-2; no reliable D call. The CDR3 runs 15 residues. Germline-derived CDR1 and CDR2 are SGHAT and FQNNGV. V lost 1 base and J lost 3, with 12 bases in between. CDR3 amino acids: CASSLGYQADYGYTI. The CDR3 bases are TGTGCCAGCAGCTTAGGATATCAGGCCGACTATGGCTACACCATC.

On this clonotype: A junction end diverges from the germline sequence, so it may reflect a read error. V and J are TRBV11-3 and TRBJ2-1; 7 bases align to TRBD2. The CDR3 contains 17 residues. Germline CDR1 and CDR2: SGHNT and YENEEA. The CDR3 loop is CASSLDRGGRGYYEQLF. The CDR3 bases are TGTGCCAGCAGCTTAGATCGTGGCGGGAGAGGATACTATGAGCAGCTCTTC.

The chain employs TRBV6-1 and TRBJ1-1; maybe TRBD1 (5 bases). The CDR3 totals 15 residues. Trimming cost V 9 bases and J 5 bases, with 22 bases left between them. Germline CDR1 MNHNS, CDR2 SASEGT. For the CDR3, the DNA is TGTGCCAGTAGAGAAACCCAGGGAGGAGGGACTGAAGCTTTCTTT. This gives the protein CASRETQGGGTEAFF.

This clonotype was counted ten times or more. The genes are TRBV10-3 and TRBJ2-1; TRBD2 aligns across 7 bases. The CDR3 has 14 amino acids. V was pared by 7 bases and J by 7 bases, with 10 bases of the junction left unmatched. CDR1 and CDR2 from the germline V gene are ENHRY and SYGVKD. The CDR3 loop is CAITGVGTMNEQFF. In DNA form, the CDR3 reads TGTGCCATCACGGGGGTCGGGACTATGAATGAGCAGTTCTTC.

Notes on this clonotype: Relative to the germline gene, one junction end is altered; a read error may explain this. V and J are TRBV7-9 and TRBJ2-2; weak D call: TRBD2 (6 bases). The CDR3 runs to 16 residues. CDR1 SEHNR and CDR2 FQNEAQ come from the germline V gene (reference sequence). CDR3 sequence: CASSLTGFGEAGELLF. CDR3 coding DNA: TGTGCCAGCAGCCTAACAGGCTTTGGGGAGGCTGGGGAGCTGCTTTTT.

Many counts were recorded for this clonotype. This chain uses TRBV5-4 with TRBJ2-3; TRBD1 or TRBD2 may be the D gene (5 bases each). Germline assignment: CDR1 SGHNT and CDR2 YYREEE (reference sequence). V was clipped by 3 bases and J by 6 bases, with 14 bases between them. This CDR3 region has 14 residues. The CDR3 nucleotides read TGTGCCAGCAGCTGGGCGTCGGGGCGGGATACGCAGTATTTT. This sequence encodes CASSWASGRDTQYF.

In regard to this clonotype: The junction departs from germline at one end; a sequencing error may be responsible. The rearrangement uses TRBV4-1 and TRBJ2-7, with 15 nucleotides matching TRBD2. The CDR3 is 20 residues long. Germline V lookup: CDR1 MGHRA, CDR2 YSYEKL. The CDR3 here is CANSQKEGLAGGQQNYEQYF. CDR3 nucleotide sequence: TGCGCCAACAGCCAGAAAGAGGGACTAGCGGGGGGCCAACAAAACTACGAGCAGTACTTC.